This T cell receptor beta chain is from a study of blood T cell repertoires in COVID-19. Repertoires were generated with immunoSEQ multiplex PCR, while TCRdb's copy carries only in-frame clones and drops some. The table records under 150,000 clones, roughly 86% of them present only once. This CDR3 has 13 amino acids. Germline V CDR1 and CDR2: LGHNA, YNFKEQ. Deletions cut 0 bases from V and 3 bases from J, with 5 bases between. The specimen sequenced was peripheral blood. The TCR sequence derives from a human donor in a cohort sampled during active COVID-19. The chain links TRBV4-2 to TRBJ1-1; no definite D call. The chain's CDR3 is CASSQDGHTEAFF. The CDR3 DNA is TGTGCCAGCAGCCAAGATGGGCACACTGAAGCTTTCTTT.